The 26 T cell receptor beta chains reported below all come from one sample, sequenced in a study of T cell repertoires in cytomegalovirus infection. TCRdb used MiXCR to reprocess the reads, holding one entry per CDR3 protein. The sample lists 150,000 to 200,000 distinct CDR3 sequences; roughly 27% were seen once. The sequenced sample was PBMCs. The receptors come from a human donor in good health (CMV status not recorded). Some clones in this sample may be carry-over from other donors' samples.

V is TRBV3-1 and J is TRBJ2-3; D unclear. V was clipped by 5 bases and J by 6 bases, with 12 bases between them. CDR3 size: 13 residues. Germline lookup yields CDR1 LGHDT and CDR2 YNNKEL (reference sequence). The CDR3 is CASSLNVRDTQYF. CDR3 nucleotide sequence: TGTGCCAGCAGCTTAAACGTCAGGGATACGCAGTATTTT.

The V and J genes are TRBV29-1 and TRBJ1-2; tentative D call: TRBD1 (6 bases). The CDR3 has 13 amino acids. Trimming took off 7 bases at V and 2 bases at J, with 14 bases between the two ends. Germline V gene sequence: CDR1 SQVTM, CDR2 ANQGSEA. As DNA, the CDR3 is TGCAGCGCCGAAAGAGACAGGAACTATGGCTACACCTTC. As protein: CSAERDRNYGYTF.

The genes are TRBV27 and TRBJ1-2; 8 bases agree with TRBD1. The CDR3 is 12 residues long. Germline lookup yields CDR1 MNHEY and CDR2 SMNVEV (reference sequence). Trimming took 4 bases from V and 6 from J; bases not matched to a gene: 1. CDR3 amino acids: CASSSGGNGYTF. The CDR3 nucleotides read TGTGCCAGCAGTTCAGGGGGCAATGGCTACACCTTC.

This clonotype showed up just a few times. The rearrangement links TRBV11-2 to TRBJ1-6; no reliable D call. CDR3 size: 17 residues. CDR1 SGHAT and CDR2 FQNNGV come from the germline V gene. The ends were cut back, 5 bases at V and 0 bases at J, with 14 bases in the middle. CDR3 in amino acids: CASSARLPSSYNSPLHF. The CDR3 bases are TGTGCCAGCAGCGCGAGACTCCCGAGCTCCTATAATTCACCCCTCCACTTT.

A few counts support this clonotype. The chain links TRBV28 to TRBJ1-5, with D unclear. The germline V and J ends were trimmed by 4 bases and 11 bases, with 12 bases remaining between them. Germline V CDR1 and CDR2: MDHEN, SYDVKM. The CDR3 length is 12 residues. For the CDR3, the DNA is TGTGCCAGCAGTTCGTCTGGGGTGACCCAGCATTTT. Amino acids: CASSSSGVTQHF. The full variable domain, with the rest looked up from reference TRBV28 and TRBJ1-5, is DVKVTQSSRYLVKRTGEKVFLECVQDMDHENMFWYRQDPGLGLRLIYFSYDVKMKEKGDIPEGYSVSREKKERFSLILESASTNQTSMYLCASSSSGVTQHFGDGTRLSIL.

The chain has TRBV19 and TRBJ1-2; D call uncertain. The V end was cut by 7 bases, the J end by 6 bases, with 15 bases between. The CDR3 is made up of 13 amino acids. The germline gives CDR1 LNHDA, CDR2 SQIVND (reference sequence). The CDR3 spells CASTPGDIDGYTF. The DNA for the CDR3 is TGTGCCAGTACCCCAGGAGACATCGATGGCTACACCTTC.

The J gene is TRBJ1-5, the V gene TRBV20-1; D not certain. From germline, CDR1 is DFQATT and CDR2 SNEGSKA (reference sequence). The CDR3 consists of 12 residues. The V gene lost 3 bases and the J gene lost 4 bases, with 7 bases spanning the gap. The CDR3: CSASHGNQPQHF. The DNA for the CDR3 is TGCAGTGCTAGCCACGGGAATCAGCCCCAGCATTTT.

There are a few counts of this clonotype. The genes are TRBV20-1 and TRBJ2-1; 13 bases align to TRBD2. Germline lookup yields CDR1 DFQATT and CDR2 SNEGSKA (reference sequence). The CDR3 is 15 amino acids. V was clipped by 1 base and J by 5 bases; unmatched bases: 2. The CDR3 loop is CSARALAGGHNEQFF. CDR3 nucleotides: TGCAGTGCTAGAGCACTAGCGGGGGGGCACAATGAGCAGTTCTTC.

This clonotype was counted only a few times. The CDR3 reads CASSGRTDRSYNEQFF. The CDR3 DNA sequence: TGTGCCAGCAGCGGAAGGACAGACAGATCCTACAATGAGCAGTTCTTC. The J gene is TRBJ2-1, the V gene TRBV12-3 or TRBV12-4, with D possibly matching TRBD1 (6 bases). V was shortened by 6 bases and J by 1 base, with 16 bases between the two germline ends. There are 16 residues in the CDR3.

The chain is built from TRBV18 and TRBJ2-3; D unresolved. The ends were cut back, 2 bases at V and 5 bases at J, with 8 bases in the middle. Per germline, CDR1 KGHSH and CDR2 LQKENI. There are 13 residues in the CDR3. DNA for the CDR3: TGTGCCAGCTCACCAGGGCCGGGAGATACGCAGTATTTT. Protein sequence: CASSPGPGDTQYF.

This chain links TRBV6-2 or TRBV6-3 with TRBJ2-1; D might be TRBD2 (6 bases). Trimming took 4 bases from V and 2 from J, leaving 30 bases between them. From germline, CDR1 is MNHEY and CDR2 SVGEGT. This CDR3 has 21 residues. The CDR3 nucleotides read TGTGCCAGCAGTTTCTTGGCCCCGGGACTCTCACGACCTTATACCTACAATGAGCAGTTCTTC. Translating it yields CASSFLAPGLSRPYTYNEQFF.

This clonotype was found a few times. This sequence joins TRBV9 and TRBJ2-1; D call uncertain. The V and J ends lost 4 bases and 2 bases respectively, with 13 bases between them. The CDR3 length is 15 residues. Germline V lookup: CDR1 SGDLS, CDR2 YYNGEE. As DNA, the CDR3 is TGTGCCAGCAGCCCCCGCTACGACCCCTACAATGAGCAGTTCTTC. Translated, it gives CASSPRYDPYNEQFF.

The rearrangement uses TRBV12-3 or TRBV12-4 and TRBJ1-1, with D uncertain. V lost 4 bases to trimming and J lost 1 base, with 10 bases between them. There are 14 residues in the CDR3. The CDR3 DNA sequence: TGTGCCAGCAGTTCCTACGCACCGAACACTGAAGCTTTCTTT. Its protein is CASSSYAPNTEAFF.

The chain joins TRBV7-8 to TRBJ1-1, with a weak D call TRBD1 (5 bases). V was trimmed by 5 bases and J by 5 bases, leaving 18 bases between them. Germline CDR1 SGHVS, CDR2 FQNEAQ. CDR3 length equals 15 residues. The CDR3 bases are TGTGCCAGCAGCCCAGGGCAGGGCGTCGGTACTGAAGCTTTCTTT. It codes for CASSPGQGVGTEAFF.

This clonotype was seen only a few times. V usage is TRBV7-3 and J usage is TRBJ2-1, with TRBD2 as a possible D gene (6 bases). The CDR3 is 13 residues long. With 6 bases removed from V and 5 bases from J, the gap between germline ends came to 11 bases. Germline V CDR1 and CDR2: SGHTA, FQGTGA. The CDR3 DNA reads TGTGCCAGCAGGAGGGACTTTAACAATGAGCAGTTCTTC. Its protein is CASRRDFNNEQFF.

The V call is TRBV7-4, the J call TRBJ2-7; the D gene is possibly TRBD1 (7 bases). From germline, CDR1 is SGHVT and CDR2 SQSDAQ. With 3 bases removed from V and 5 bases from J, the gap between germline ends came to 14 bases. This CDR3 comprises 14 residues. In DNA form, the CDR3 reads TGTGCCAGCAGCTTTTCGGAGGGGGCGAACGAGCAGTACTTC. Its protein is CASSFSEGANEQYF. Drawing the rest from reference TRBV7-4 and TRBJ2-7, the complete variable domain is GAGVSQSPRYKVAKRGRDVALRCDSISGHVTLYWYRQTLGQGSEVLTYSQSDAQRDKSGRPSGRFSAERPERSVSTLKIQRTEQGDSAVYLCASSFSEGANEQYFGPGTRLTVT.

This clonotype has just a few counts. V is TRBV7-2 and J is TRBJ2-1; the D gene is possibly TRBD1 (7 bases). This CDR3 comprises 19 residues. Germline CDR1 and CDR2: SGHTA and FQGNSA. The V and J ends lost 5 bases and 4 bases respectively, with 27 bases between them. CDR3 DNA sequence: TGTGCCAGCAGCGGCGCTATTAGGACTCAGGGGGGTATTTACAATGAGCAGTTCTTC. Translation: CASSGAIRTQGGIYNEQFF.

This clonotype showed up just a few times. The rearrangement links TRBV10-3 to TRBJ1-5; TRBD1 matches 9 bases. Germline V gene data show CDR1 as ENHRY and CDR2 as SYGVKD. This CDR3 contains 15 residues. V was clipped by 8 bases and J by 5 bases; unmatched bases: 10. CDR3 amino acids: CAIAAGTGRDQPQHF. The CDR3 nucleotides read TGTGCCATCGCTGCCGGGACAGGGCGTGATCAGCCCCAGCATTTT.

This clonotype was seen only a few times. The gene calls are TRBV7-6 and TRBJ2-2, with 7 bases identical to TRBD1. V lost 5 bases and J lost 10; bases outside the gene matches: 16. Germline V gene data show CDR1 as SGHVS and CDR2 as FNYEAQ. The CDR3 has 16 residues. The CDR3 is CASSPQRDSYIMELFF. The CDR3 bases are TGTGCCAGCAGCCCCCAGAGGGACAGTTATATAATGGAGCTGTTTTTT.

This clonotype was detected a few times. This chain links TRBV29-1 with TRBJ1-1; no clear D gene. CDR1 and CDR2 (germline): SQVTM, ANQGSEA. The germline V and J ends were trimmed by 5 bases and 4 bases, with 8 bases remaining between them. This CDR3 is built from 11 residues. The CDR3 coding sequence is TGCAGCGTTATTATGGGCACTGAAGCTTTCTTT. This translates into CSVIMGTEAFF.

The chain has TRBV6-5 and TRBJ1-2; 7 nucleotides agree with TRBD1. Germline values: CDR1 MNHEY, CDR2 SVGAGI. V dropped 6 bases and J dropped 5; count of bases not matched to a gene: 12. The CDR3 length is 15 residues. The CDR3 bases are TGTGCCAGCAGCCCAGGGGGGGGCATTTGGTATGGCTACACCTTC. It translates to CASSPGGGIWYGYTF.

The gene calls are TRBV10-1 and TRBJ2-1, with 8 bases fitting TRBD2. J gave up 0 bases and V 4 bases, and 8 bases lay outside the gene matches. The CDR3 is 17 amino acids. Germline values: CDR1 WNHNN, CDR2 SYGVQD (reference sequence). DNA of the CDR3: TGCGCCAGCAGTGGCGGCCTAGCGGGCATCTCCTACAATGAGCAGTTCTTC. Protein sequence: CASSGGLAGISYNEQFF.

This clonotype appeared many times. This chain joins TRBV7-3 and TRBJ1-1; D gene ambiguous. Trimming cost V 1 base and J 1 base, with 7 bases left between them. Germline-derived CDR1 and CDR2 are SGHTA and FQGTGA. The CDR3 spans 14 residues. The CDR3 bases are TGTGCCAGCAGCTTAATGTATGGGAACACTGAAGCTTTCTTT. Translated: CASSLMYGNTEAFF.

The chain recombines TRBV20-1 with TRBJ2-2, with a tentative D call TRBD2 (5 bases). The CDR3 is 14 amino acids. Germline lookup yields CDR1 DFQATT and CDR2 SNEGSKA (reference sequence). Trimming left V 3 bases short and J 3 bases short, with 11 bases between. The CDR3 is CSASRGMDTGELFF. The CDR3 DNA is TGCAGTGCTAGTCGAGGGATGGACACCGGGGAGCTGTTTTTT.

The gene calls are TRBV27 and TRBJ1-5; D unclear. Germline lookup yields CDR1 MNHEY and CDR2 SMNVEV (reference sequence). The CDR3 spans 13 residues. The V and J ends lost 2 bases and 7 bases respectively, with 9 bases between them. DNA of the CDR3: TGTGCCAGCAGTTTAAGAGGTGGACAGCCCCAGCATTTT. Amino acids: CASSLRGGQPQHF.

This chain joins TRBV2 and TRBJ2-7; D call uncertain. V dropped 11 bases and J dropped 1 base, with 12 bases sitting between them. The germline V gene has CDR1 SNHLY and CDR2 FYNNEI. The CDR3 totals 12 residues. CDR3 DNA sequence: TGTGCCCACAGAGGAGCTTCCTACGAGCAGTACTTC. Protein: CAHRGASYEQYF.